The 14 T cell receptor beta chains reported below all come from one sample, sequenced in a study of spatial heterogeneity in lung cancer. Time point noted: sample taken at primary tumor resection. Extraction of whole RNA from tumor, nontumor lung or frozen PBMC preceded unsorted sequencing. Each CDR3 protein is one row after TCRdb ran MiXCR on the 5' RACE reads. The sample consists of about 8,600 distinct CDR3 sequences, roughly 5% of them appearing once. This specimen consisted of PBMCs, obtained at surgery. The receptors stem from a male donor with early-stage non-small cell lung cancer.

In regard to this clonotype: Since it is a stray read in a library aimed at alpha chains, this beta chain has a size that is not meaningful. This chain connects TRBV15 to TRBJ2-3; a possible D gene is TRBD1 (5 bases). V was cut by 0 bases and J by 2 bases, with 18 bases left in between. The CDR3 contains 18 residues. CDR1 and CDR2 (germline): LNHNV, YYDKDF (reference sequence). The CDR3 protein is CATSRDYRGDAITDTQYF. DNA of the CDR3: TGTGCCACCAGCAGAGATTATAGGGGCGACGCTATCACAGATACGCAGTATTTT.

This clonotype was seen at least ten times. Being off target in a library aimed at alpha chains, this beta chain has a size of little meaning. The genes are TRBV5-1 and TRBJ2-5; D ambiguous. V shed 4 bases and J shed 0 bases, with 10 bases lying between them. CDR3 length: 14 amino acids. The germline CDR1 and CDR2 sequences are SGHRS and YFSETQ. The CDR3 DNA reads as TGCGCCAGCAGCACCGGACGGTACCAAGAGACCCAGTACTTC. Protein: CASSTGRYQETQYF.

This clonotype was seen at least ten times. This beta chain is a stray read from a library made for alpha chains; its abundance is not meaningful. This chain joins TRBV20-1 and TRBJ1-1; D is unclear. From germline, CDR1 is DFQATT and CDR2 SNEGSKA (reference sequence). V lost 0 bases and J lost 0, with 14 bases in between. This CDR3 comprises 16 residues. The DNA for the CDR3 is TGCAGTGCTAGAGATCTCTCCGGAGGTATGAACACTGAAGCTTTCTTT. Translated, it gives CSARDLSGGMNTEAFF.

This clonotype was picked up many times. As an off-target read in a library built for alpha chains, this beta chain has a frequency of little significance. This sequence joins TRBV12-3 or TRBV12-4 and TRBJ1-2; the D gene is possibly TRBD1 (5 bases). The CDR3 length is 13 residues. Trimming removed 1 base from V and 5 bases from J, with 8 bases in between. CDR3 DNA sequence: TGTGCCAGCAGTTTAGACAGGAATTATGGCTACACCTTC. Translation: CASSLDRNYGYTF.

This clonotype appeared many times. This beta chain is a stray sequence in a library constructed for alpha chains; its clone size is not meaningful. The genes are TRBV28 and TRBJ2-3; D is perhaps TRBD1 (6 bases). CDR1 and CDR2 (germline): MDHEN, SYDVKM. V dropped 10 bases and J dropped 3 bases, with 17 bases sitting between them. The CDR3 is 14 amino acids. The CDR3 coding sequence is TGTGCCACGACTGGGGGCGCAGGTACAGATACGCAGTATTTT. It is translated as CATTGGAGTDTQYF.

By proportion, this clonotype is medium-sized. This beta chain is an off-target read within a library intended for alpha chains, so its frequency means little. This chain uses TRBV6-5 with TRBJ2-1; 7 positions agree with TRBD1. Losses at the gene ends were 3 bases for V and 8 bases for J; bases not matched to a gene: 10. The CDR3 has 15 residues. Looked up from germline, CDR1 is MNHEY and CDR2 is SVGAGI. CDR3 DNA sequence: TGTGCCAGCAGTTATGGTGGACAGGTCAGTTATGAGCAGTTCTTC. As protein: CASSYGGQVSYEQFF.

This clonotype rates as medium-sized. A library prepared for alpha chains yielded this beta chain as an off-target read; its size is of little meaning. J is TRBJ2-4 and V is TRBV14, with 8 bases fitting TRBD2. The ends lost 5 bases at V and 5 bases at J; junction bases unmatched: 8. Germline V CDR1 and CDR2: SGHDN, FVKESK. This CDR3 contains 15 residues. The CDR3 protein is CASSSRGAFENIQYF. The CDR3 region has the DNA TGTGCCAGCAGCTCGCGGGGGGCCTTCGAAAACATTCAGTACTTC.

This clonotype was detected ten times or more. A library prepared for alpha chains yielded this beta chain as an off-target read; its size is of little meaning. The chain combines TRBV5-1 with TRBJ2-7; 7 bases are a match to TRBD1. From germline, CDR1 is SGHRS and CDR2 YFSETQ. Unmatched junction bases numbered 10, after V lost 4 bases and J lost 3 bases. The CDR3 sequence is 15 residues long. The CDR3 DNA reads as TGCGCCAGCAGCCCCGGGACAGCAAGATTCTACGAGCAGTACTTC. Residues: CASSPGTARFYEQYF.

By its share, this clonotype is medium-sized. Because this beta chain is a stray read in a library intended to capture alpha chains, its abundance should not be given much weight. The V gene is TRBV7-9, the J gene TRBJ2-3, with D perhaps matching TRBD2 (6 bases). From germline, CDR1 is SEHNR and CDR2 FQNEAQ (reference sequence). V was shortened by 4 bases and J by 1 base, with 12 bases between the two germline ends. This CDR3 is 15 amino acids long. The CDR3 nucleotides are TGTGCCAGCAGCTCCCGGGACTGGGGCACAGATACGCAGTATTTT. Protein product: CASSSRDWGTDTQYF.

This clonotype was seen at least ten times. Little can be read into the size of this beta chain, an off-target read in a library designed for alpha chains. This sequence joins TRBV4-3 and TRBJ2-1; D is undetermined. Trimming removed 1 base from V and 4 bases from J, with 11 bases in between. The germline gives CDR1 LGHNA, CDR2 YSLEER. The CDR3 has 15 residues. In DNA, the CDR3 is TGCGCCAGCAGCCAAGTAAAATCAGGTTACAATGAGCAGTTCTTC. It is translated as CASSQVKSGYNEQFF.

This clonotype has more than one count but fewer than ten. As an off-target read in a library built for alpha chains, this beta chain has a frequency of little significance. The rearrangement joins TRBV10-3 to TRBJ2-3, with 8 bases aligning to TRBD1. Germline V CDR1 and CDR2: ENHRY, SYGVKD. J gave up 13 bases and V 5 bases, and 8 bases lay outside the gene matches. The CDR3 is 12 amino acids. The CDR3 sequence: CAISSARTGKYF. CDR3 nucleotides: TGTGCCATCAGTTCCGCCAGGACAGGGAAGTATTTT.

This clonotype was observed at least ten times. This beta chain represents an off-target read in a library built for alpha chains; its size is of limited meaning. This chain joins TRBV3-1 and TRBJ1-1; a weak D match, TRBD1 (5 bases). V shed 4 bases and J shed 10 bases, with 16 bases lying between them. The CDR3 sequence is 13 residues long. Per germline, CDR1 LGHDT and CDR2 YNNKEL (reference sequence). The CDR3 spells CASSPGTLRGAFF. CDR3 DNA: TGTGCCAGCAGCCCAGGGACCCTACGGGGAGCTTTCTTT.

This clonotype was picked up many times. This beta chain is an unintended read in a library built for alpha chains; its size means little. The V and J genes are TRBV11-2 and TRBJ1-1, with a tentative D call TRBD1 (6 bases). The V gene lost 4 bases and the J gene lost 5 bases, with 17 bases spanning the gap. The germline CDR1 and CDR2 sequences are SGHAT and FQNNGV. The CDR3 extends over 15 amino acids. This chain's CDR3 is CASSWGHRARTEAFF. CDR3 in DNA: TGTGCCAGCAGCTGGGGACACAGGGCCAGGACTGAAGCTTTCTTT.

In this sample, this clonotype is medium-sized. Little can be read into the size of this beta chain, an off-target read in a library designed for alpha chains. The rearrangement links TRBV7-2 to TRBJ2-3; unclear D gene. The length of the CDR3 is 14 residues. The V and J ends lost 5 bases and 2 bases respectively, with 11 bases between them. Germline loops: CDR1 SGHTA, CDR2 FQGNSA. This CDR3 is CASSPRSTTDTQYF. CDR3 in DNA: TGTGCCAGCAGCCCCCGATCGACCACAGATACGCAGTATTTT.